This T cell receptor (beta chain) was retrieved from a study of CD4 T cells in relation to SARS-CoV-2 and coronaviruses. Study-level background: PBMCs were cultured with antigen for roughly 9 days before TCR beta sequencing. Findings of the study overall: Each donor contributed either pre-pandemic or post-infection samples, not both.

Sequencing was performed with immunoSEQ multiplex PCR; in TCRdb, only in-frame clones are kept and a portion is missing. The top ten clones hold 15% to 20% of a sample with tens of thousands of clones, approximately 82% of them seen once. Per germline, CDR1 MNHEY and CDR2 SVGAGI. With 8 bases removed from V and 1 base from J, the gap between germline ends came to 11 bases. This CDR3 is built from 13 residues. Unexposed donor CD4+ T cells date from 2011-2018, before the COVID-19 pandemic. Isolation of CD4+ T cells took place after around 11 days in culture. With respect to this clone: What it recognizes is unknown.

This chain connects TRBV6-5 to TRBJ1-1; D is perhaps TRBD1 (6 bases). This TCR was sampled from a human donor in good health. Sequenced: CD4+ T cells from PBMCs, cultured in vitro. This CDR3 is CASGWGQNTEAFF. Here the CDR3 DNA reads TGTGCCAGCGGTTGGGGACAGAACACTGAAGCTTTCTTT.